Shown below are 27 T cell receptor beta chains from a single sample sequenced in a study of spatial heterogeneity in lung cancer. Study observations and caveats: Counts of expanded intratumoral alpha and beta TCRs tracked tumor mutation counts.

Time point given: sample taken at primary tumor resection. From the 5' RACE reads, TCRdb called clonotypes with MiXCR, one entry per CDR3 protein. The sample contains around 4,600 distinct CDR3 sequences, around 6.8% of which appear only once. These receptors are not linked to any known antigen. Sequencing was performed on lung tumor tissue, taken at surgery. The receptors derive from a female donor with early-stage non-small cell lung cancer.

This clonotype occurred many times. This beta chain appears as a stray read in a library generated for alpha chains; its size is not informative. CDR3 in DNA: TGTGCCATCAGCATAACTACAGGGGGCGCAGATGGCTACACCTTC. Translating gives CAISITTGGADGYTF. The V gene is TRBV10-3, the J gene TRBJ1-2; 9 positions agree with TRBD1. The CDR3 is 15 residues long. CDR1 and CDR2 (germline): ENHRY, SYGVKD. V lost 6 bases to trimming and J lost 6 bases; unmatched junction nucleotides: 11.

In its sample, this clonotype was seen many times. Since the library was made to target alpha chains, this beta chain is a stray read and its abundance is not meaningful. The rearrangement uses TRBV4-2 and TRBJ2-5, with 9 positions matching TRBD2. The CDR3 has 15 residues. Looked up from germline, CDR1 is LGHNA and CDR2 is YNFKEQ. The J segment lost 3 bases and the V segment lost 1 base, leaving 3 bases of the junction unmatched. The CDR3 nucleotides read TGTGCCAGCAGCCAAGTCCCTAGCGGGGAAGAGACCCAGTACTTC. Its translation is CASSQVPSGEETQYF.

This clonotype is medium-sized within its sample. As an off-target read in a library built for alpha chains, this beta chain has a frequency of little significance. The rearrangement uses TRBV5-6 and TRBJ1-4; D call uncertain. This CDR3 comprises 14 residues. The germline V and J ends were trimmed by 1 base and 0 bases, with 4 bases remaining between them. Looked up from germline, CDR1 is SGHDT and CDR2 is YYEEEE. The CDR3 protein is CASSLIATNEKLFF. CDR3 nucleotide sequence: TGTGCCAGCAGCTTGATTGCAACTAATGAAAAACTGTTTTTT.

This clonotype came up many times. This beta chain is a stray read from a library made for alpha chains; its abundance is not meaningful. The V gene is TRBV12-5, the J gene TRBJ1-1; D might be TRBD1 (6 bases). This CDR3 comprises 15 residues. Germline loops: CDR1 LGHNT, CDR2 FRNRAP. Trimming removed 0 bases from V and 3 bases from J, with 11 bases in between. CDR3 in DNA: TGTGCTAGTGGTTTGGTACAGTCAGGGGACACTGAAGCTTTCTTT. Its translation is CASGLVQSGDTEAFF.

On this clonotype itself: The library was built for alpha chains, so this beta chain is an off-target read and its size means little. The rearrangement joins TRBV5-1 to TRBJ2-5; unclear D gene. The V end lost 1 base, the J end lost 4 bases, and 17 bases lay between the germline ends. The length of the CDR3 is 16 residues. Germline CDR1 reads SGHRS; CDR2 reads YFSETQ. CDR3 amino acids: CASSLKYSQERETQYF. The DNA for the CDR3 is TGCGCCAGCAGCTTGAAATACAGTCAAGAAAGAGAGACCCAGTACTTC.

By sample share, this clonotype is medium-sized. A library prepared for alpha chains yielded this beta chain as an off-target read; its size is of little meaning. The V call is TRBV30, the J call TRBJ1-1, with a possible D match to TRBD1 (5 bases). The CDR3 consists of 14 residues. Looked up from germline, CDR1 is GTSNPN and CDR2 is SVGIG (reference sequence). The V gene lost 5 bases and the J gene lost 4 bases, with 17 bases spanning the gap. The CDR3 nucleotides are TGTGCCTGGGACCTACAGCGGGGCGGCACTGAAGCTTTCTTT. As protein: CAWDLQRGGTEAFF.

About this clonotype itself: Little can be read into the size of this beta chain, an off-target read in a library designed for alpha chains. The rearrangement joins TRBV6-6 to TRBJ2-5; 11 bases are shared with TRBD2. Per the germline V gene, CDR1 is MNHNY and CDR2 is SVGAGI (reference sequence). This CDR3 contains 16 residues. Losses at the gene ends were 6 bases for V and 5 bases for J; bases not matched to a gene: 11. This CDR3 is CASRPPSASGGETQYF. DNA for the CDR3: TGTGCCAGCAGACCTCCGTCGGCTAGCGGGGGGGAGACCCAGTACTTC.

This clonotype was seen many times. This beta chain turned up in a library designed for alpha chains; as an off-target read, its abundance says little. The gene calls are TRBV29-1 and TRBJ2-2, with unresolved D. Per the germline V gene, CDR1 is SQVTM and CDR2 is ANQGSEA. Trimming shortened V by 4 bases and J by 0 bases, and 9 bases separated the two germline ends. The CDR3 totals 14 residues. The CDR3 region is CSVAEISNTGELFF. Here the CDR3 DNA reads TGCAGCGTTGCGGAGATATCGAACACCGGGGAGCTGTTTTTT.

This clonotype is labeled as medium-sized. The size of this beta chain means little, since it is a stray read in a library made for alpha chains. The V and J genes are TRBV5-4 and TRBJ2-1; weak D call: TRBD2 (6 bases). V dropped 4 bases and J dropped 0 bases, with 17 bases sitting between them. This CDR3 has 17 residues. CDR1 and CDR2 from the germline V gene are SGHNT and YYREEE (reference sequence). This CDR3 reads CASSHYLRRDSYNEQFF. The CDR3 DNA reads as TGTGCCAGCAGCCATTACCTACGGAGGGACTCCTACAATGAGCAGTTCTTC.

By share, this clonotype counts as medium-sized. Since the library was made to target alpha chains, this beta chain is a stray read and its abundance is not meaningful. The chain uses TRBV5-1 and TRBJ2-1; D possibly corresponds to TRBD2 (5 bases). Trimming removed 5 bases from V and 3 bases from J, with 15 bases in between. The CDR3 contains 15 residues. Germline assignment: CDR1 SGHRS and CDR2 YFSETQ. The CDR3 DNA reads TGCGCCAGCAGTTTAGCCGGGGTAAGCTACAATGAGCAGTTCTTC. It encodes CASSLAGVSYNEQFF.

This clonotype is termed medium-sized. Within a library made for alpha chains, this beta chain is off target, and its count is uninformative. The chain employs TRBV6-5 and TRBJ2-7; D gene unclear. CDR1 and CDR2 from the germline V gene are MNHEY and SVGAGI. Deletions cut 2 bases from V and 6 bases from J, with 5 bases between. This CDR3 spans 11 amino acids. Written as DNA, the CDR3 is TGTGCCAGCAGTTACGGTAGCGAGCAGTACTTC. Its translation is CASSYGSEQYF.

By sample share, this clonotype is medium-sized. With the library built for alpha chains, this beta chain is off target and its frequency is not meaningful. This sequence joins TRBV28 and TRBJ1-1; D unresolved. Germline CDR1 and CDR2: MDHEN and SYDVKM. The CDR3 sequence is 16 residues long. The V end lost 6 bases, the J end lost 0 bases, and 17 bases lay between the germline ends. CDR3 sequence (DNA): TGTGCCAGCAGGGCAGCGGGCGGACTAATGAACACTGAAGCTTTCTTT. Translating it yields CASRAAGGLMNTEAFF. Looking up the rest from reference TRBV28 and TRBJ1-1 gives the full variable domain: DVKVTQSSRYLVKRTGEKVFLECVQDMDHENMFWYRQDPGLGLRLIYFSYDVKMKEKGDIPEGYSVSREKKERFSLILESASTNQTSMYLCASRAAGGLMNTEAFFGQGTRLTVV.

This clonotype was detected ten times or more. For a library built for alpha chains, this beta chain is a stray read; little rests on its size. This chain joins TRBV12-3 or TRBV12-4 and TRBJ2-3, with TRBD1 identical over 9 bases. With 6 bases clipped from V and 0 bases from J, the junction kept 10 bases outside the gene matches. The CDR3 totals 17 residues. Here the CDR3 DNA reads TGTGCCAGCAGCCCCGTGACCGGGACAGGGAGCACAGATACGCAGTATTTT. This gives the protein CASSPVTGTGSTDTQYF.

In its sample, this clonotype is medium-sized. The size of this beta chain means little, since it is a stray read in a library made for alpha chains. The V and J genes are TRBV29-1 and TRBJ2-7; D is unclear. CDR1 is SQVTM, CDR2 ANQGSEA, per germline. The CDR3 totals 11 residues. Trimming pared 2 bases from V and 5 bases from J, leaving 7 bases between. CDR3 bases: TGCAGCGTTGAAATGGGAAACGAGCAGTACTTC. This encodes CSVEMGNEQYF.

By sample fraction, this clonotype is medium-sized. As an off-target read in a library built for alpha chains, this beta chain has a frequency of little significance. The chain couples TRBV6-2 or TRBV6-3 to TRBJ1-5, with D perhaps matching TRBD1 (5 bases). This CDR3 region has 15 residues. Per the germline V gene, CDR1 is MNHEY and CDR2 is SVGEGT. Trimming removed 0 bases at V and 3 bases at J, with 9 bases between. In nucleotides, the CDR3 is TGTGCCAGCAGTTACTCGGCAGGGATCAATCAGCCCCAGCATTTT. As protein: CASSYSAGINQPQHF.

This clonotype is labeled as medium-sized. This beta chain is a stray sequence in a library constructed for alpha chains; its clone size is not meaningful. This chain connects TRBV20-1 to TRBJ2-1, with TRBD2 identical over 10 bases. The CDR3 has 14 residues. Germline V gene data show CDR1 as DFQATT and CDR2 as SNEGSKA (reference sequence). This chain's CDR3 is CRGASGSWDNEQFF. CDR3 nucleotide sequence: TGCAGGGGAGCTAGCGGGAGCTGGGACAATGAGCAGTTCTTC.

This clonotype was counted a few times. This beta chain lies outside the target of a library built for alpha chains; its clone size means little. As DNA, the CDR3 is TGTGCCAGCAGAGTTGTAGGGTTGGGCACCGGGGAGCTGTTTTTT. Translating gives CASRVVGLGTGELFF. The rearrangement uses TRBV2 and TRBJ2-2, with D unresolved. The CDR3 contains 15 residues. Germline V gene sequence: CDR1 SNHLY, CDR2 FYNNEI. V shed 6 bases and J shed 4 bases, with 15 bases lying between them. The full variable domain, with the rest looked up from reference TRBV2 and TRBJ2-2, is EPEVTQTPSHQVTQMGQEVILRCVPISNHLYFYWYRQILGQKVEFLVSFYNNEISEKSEIFDDQFSVERPDGSNFTLKIRSTKLEDSAMYFCASRVVGLGTGELFFGEGSRLTVL.

In this sample, this clonotype turned up many times. This beta chain lies outside the target of a library built for alpha chains; its clone size means little. The V and J genes are TRBV10-3 and TRBJ2-5; TRBD2 matches at 8 bases. Germline CDR1 and CDR2: ENHRY and SYGVKD. The CDR3 loop spans 14 amino acids. Unmatched junction bases numbered 11, after V lost 11 bases and J lost 3 bases. This chain's CDR3 is CAASRGGSEETQYF. The CDR3 nucleotides read TGTGCCGCGTCCCGCGGGGGGTCGGAAGAGACCCAGTACTTC.

This clonotype was observed at least ten times. This beta chain is a stray sequence in a library constructed for alpha chains; its clone size is not meaningful. The genes are TRBV27 and TRBJ2-3, with TRBD2 matching 12 bases. Germline-derived CDR1 and CDR2 are MNHEY and SMNVEV (reference sequence). This CDR3 comprises 15 residues. J was trimmed by 4 bases and V by 5 bases; bases with no gene match: 4. This CDR3 reads CASSPPSGGADTQYF. The CDR3 DNA sequence: TGTGCCAGCAGTCCCCCTAGCGGGGGGGCAGATACGCAGTATTTT.

The table lists this clonotype with many counts. This beta chain is an off-target read within a library intended for alpha chains, so its frequency means little. CDR3 amino acids: CASSDPSLAKNIQYF. The DNA for the CDR3 is TGTGCCAGCAGTGACCCGTCCCTAGCCAAAAACATTCAGTACTTC. This chain connects TRBV6-1 to TRBJ2-4; D is uncertain. The CDR3 totals 15 residues. Germline lookup yields CDR1 MNHNS and CDR2 SASEGT. V was trimmed by 3 bases and J by 0 bases, leaving 9 bases between them.

This clonotype was detected ten times or more. Being off target in a library aimed at alpha chains, this beta chain has a size of little meaning. The V gene is TRBV20-1, the J gene TRBJ2-3, with TRBD2 matching over 8 bases. The ends lost 1 base at V and 4 bases at J; junction bases unmatched: 4. This CDR3 spans 14 amino acids. Germline CDR1 DFQATT, CDR2 SNEGSKA (reference sequence). CDR3 in amino acids: CSARVAGYADTQYF. CDR3 bases: TGCAGTGCTAGAGTAGCGGGGTATGCAGATACGCAGTATTTT.

This clonotype was seen at least ten times. This beta chain lies outside the target of a library built for alpha chains; its clone size means little. The gene calls are TRBV10-3 and TRBJ1-3; D is unclear. Germline V gives CDR1 ENHRY, CDR2 SYGVKD. The CDR3 loop spans 14 amino acids. Trimming shortened V by 6 bases and J by 2 bases, and 11 bases separated the two germline ends. CDR3 nucleotide sequence: TGTGCCATCAGCGGTCAGAGGGCTGGAAACACCATATATTTT. It translates to CAISGQRAGNTIYF.

As for this clonotype: For a library built for alpha chains, this beta chain is a stray read; little rests on its size. The gene calls are TRBV2 and TRBJ2-3; tentative D call: TRBD1 (5 bases). The CDR3 runs to 14 residues. Germline CDR1 and CDR2: SNHLY and FYNNEI. Between the trimmed V and J ends, which lost 6 bases and 4 bases, there was a span of 14 bases. CDR3 amino acids: CASSRTRASDTQYF. CDR3 bases: TGTGCCAGCAGCCGGACCAGGGCGTCAGATACGCAGTATTTT.

This clonotype was counted at least ten times. This beta chain slipped into a library made for alpha chains as a stray read, so its size is not meaningful. This chain connects TRBV7-8 to TRBJ2-5, with TRBD2 matching 12 bases. This CDR3 region has 16 residues. Germline V gene lookup returns CDR1 SGHVS and CDR2 FQNEAQ. The V gene end was trimmed by 1 base and the J gene end by 4 bases; junction bases not matched to a gene: 4. This CDR3 reads CASSLVVTSGRETQYF. The CDR3 nucleotides read TGTGCCAGCAGCTTAGTTGTGACTAGCGGGAGAGAGACCCAGTACTTC.

This clonotype has at least ten counts. Found in a library prepared for alpha chains, this beta chain is an off-target read, and its abundance has little meaning. This chain connects TRBV27 to TRBJ2-2; TRBD2 might be the D (5 bases). This CDR3 region has 13 residues. Per the germline V gene, CDR1 is MNHEY and CDR2 is SMNVEV (reference sequence). Trimming removed 8 bases at V and 1 base at J, with 8 bases between. CDR3 amino acids: CASARENTGELFF. For the CDR3, the DNA is TGTGCCAGCGCCCGGGAGAACACCGGGGAGCTGTTTTTT.

This clonotype counts as large (0.1 to 1%). The library was designed around alpha chains, so this beta chain is a stray read whose abundance carries little weight. The CDR3 here is CASSVAGPSDEQFF. CDR3 DNA sequence: TGTGCCAGCAGCGTAGCCGGGCCCTCGGATGAGCAGTTCTTC. This chain uses TRBV9 with TRBJ2-1, with unresolved D. The CDR3 covers 14 residues. V shed 0 bases and J shed 8 bases, with 12 bases lying between them. The germline V gene has CDR1 SGDLS and CDR2 YYNGEE.

This clonotype was observed at least ten times. In a library made to pick up alpha chains, this beta chain is a stray read with a size that means little. The chain is built from TRBV28 and TRBJ1-2, with D unresolved. The length of the CDR3 is 11 residues. V lost 8 bases, J lost 7 bases, and 11 bases lay in between. CDR1 and CDR2 from the germline V gene are MDHEN and SYDVKM. CDR3 residues: CASLLGAGYTF. The DNA for the CDR3 is TGTGCCAGCCTTCTGGGAGCTGGCTACACCTTC.